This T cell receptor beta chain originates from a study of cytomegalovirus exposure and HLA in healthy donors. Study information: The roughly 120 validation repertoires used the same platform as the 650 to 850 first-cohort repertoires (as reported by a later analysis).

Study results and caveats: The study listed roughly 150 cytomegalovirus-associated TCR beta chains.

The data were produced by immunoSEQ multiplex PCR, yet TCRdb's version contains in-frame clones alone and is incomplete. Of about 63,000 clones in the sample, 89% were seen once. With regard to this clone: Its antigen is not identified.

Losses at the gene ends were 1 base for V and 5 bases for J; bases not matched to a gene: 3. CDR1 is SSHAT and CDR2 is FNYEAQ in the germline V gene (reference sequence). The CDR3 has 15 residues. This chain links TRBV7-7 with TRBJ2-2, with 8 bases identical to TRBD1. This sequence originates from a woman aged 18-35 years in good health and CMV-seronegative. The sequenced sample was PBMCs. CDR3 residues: CASSLGTGWTGELFF. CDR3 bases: TGTGCCAGCAGCTTAGGGACAGGGTGGACCGGGGAGCTGTTTTTT. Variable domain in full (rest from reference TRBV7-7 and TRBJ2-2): GAGVSQSPRYKVTKRGQDVTLRCDPISSHATLYWYQQALGQGPEFLTYFNYEAQPDKSGLPSDRFSAERPEGSISTLTIQRTEQRDSAMYRCASSLGTGWTGELFFGEGSRLTVL.